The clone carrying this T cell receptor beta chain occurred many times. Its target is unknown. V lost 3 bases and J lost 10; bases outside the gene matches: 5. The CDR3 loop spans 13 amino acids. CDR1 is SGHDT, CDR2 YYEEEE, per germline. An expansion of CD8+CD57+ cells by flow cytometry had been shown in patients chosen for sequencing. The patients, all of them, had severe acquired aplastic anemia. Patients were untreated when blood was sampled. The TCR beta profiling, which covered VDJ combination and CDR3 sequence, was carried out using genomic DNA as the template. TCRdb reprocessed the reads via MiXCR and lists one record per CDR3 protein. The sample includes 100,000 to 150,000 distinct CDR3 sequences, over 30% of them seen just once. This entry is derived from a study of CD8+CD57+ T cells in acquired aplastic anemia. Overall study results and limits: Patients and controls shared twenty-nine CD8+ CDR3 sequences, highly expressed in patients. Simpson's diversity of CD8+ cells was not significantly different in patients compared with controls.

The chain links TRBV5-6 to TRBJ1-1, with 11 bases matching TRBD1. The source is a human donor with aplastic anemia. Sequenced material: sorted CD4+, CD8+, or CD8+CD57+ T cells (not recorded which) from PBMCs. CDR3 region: CASSWTGGVGAFF. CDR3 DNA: TGTGCCAGCAGCTGGACAGGGGGCGTAGGAGCTTTCTTT.